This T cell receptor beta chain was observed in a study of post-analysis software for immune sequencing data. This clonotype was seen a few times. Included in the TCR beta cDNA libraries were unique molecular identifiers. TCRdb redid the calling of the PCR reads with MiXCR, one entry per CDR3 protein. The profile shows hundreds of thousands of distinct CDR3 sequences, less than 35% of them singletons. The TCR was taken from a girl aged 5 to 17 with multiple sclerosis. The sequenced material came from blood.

The CDR3 DNA is TGTGCCAGCAGCCCGCGGGGGCCTAGCACAGATACGCAGTATTTT. Translated, it gives CASSPRGPSTDTQYF. The V call is TRBV9, the J call TRBJ2-3; perhaps TRBD2 as D (7 bases). Between the trimmed V and J ends, which lost 4 bases and 0 bases, there was a span of 12 bases. Per the germline V gene, CDR1 is SGDLS and CDR2 is YYNGEE. The CDR3 spans 15 residues.